The 20 T cell receptor beta chains in this list originate from one sample, sequenced in a study of OX40 agonist ivuxolimab in advanced cancers. TCRdb's table, derived via immunoSEQ multiplex PCR, lists solely in-frame clones and lacks some. The data contain tens of thousands of clones, approximately 92% of them singletons. The sample consisted of CD4+ or CD8+ T cells sorted from blood, taken in a trial of the OX40 agonist ivuxolimab. These receptors were collected from an adult with an advanced solid tumor such as melanoma, head and neck, liver or kidney cancer.

J is TRBJ2-7 and V is TRBV5-1; TRBD1 or TRBD2 may be the D gene (5 bases each). This CDR3 spans 14 amino acids. Looked up from germline, CDR1 is SGHRS and CDR2 is YFSETQ. V shed 4 bases and J shed 1 base, with 12 bases lying between them. The CDR3 protein is CASSPGTDSYEQYF. The CDR3 nucleotides read TGCGCCAGCAGCCCCGGGACCGATTCCTACGAGCAGTACTTC. Drawing the rest from reference TRBV5-1 and TRBJ2-7, the complete variable domain is KAGVTQTPRYLIKTRGQQVTLSCSPISGHRSVSWYQQTPGQGLQFLFEYFSETQRNKGNFPGRFSGRQFSNSRSEMNVSTLELGDSALYLCASSPGTDSYEQYFGPGTRLTVT.

The chain employs TRBV2 and TRBJ2-7, with D tentatively TRBD1 or TRBD2 (5 bases each). The CDR3 length is 13 residues. Germline assignment: CDR1 SNHLY and CDR2 FYNNEI. The V end lost 8 bases, the J end lost 1 base, and 12 bases lay between the germline ends. CDR3: CASVGDGSYEQYF. Here the CDR3 DNA reads TGTGCCAGCGTAGGGGACGGATCCTACGAGCAGTACTTC.

This clone was counted a single time. The rearrangement links TRBV7-2 to TRBJ1-5; no clear D gene. Germline-derived CDR1 and CDR2 are SGHTA and FQGNSA. The CDR3 has 14 amino acids. V was clipped by 4 bases and J by 3 bases, with 10 bases between them. The CDR3 DNA reads TGTGCCAGCAGCTACGGCCTAAACAATCAGCCCCAGCATTTT. It translates to CASSYGLNNQPQHF. Filled out from reference TRBV7-2 and TRBJ1-5, the complete variable domain reads GAGVSQSPSNKVTEKGKDVELRCDPISGHTALYWYRQSLGQGLEFLIYFQGNSAPDKSGLPSDRFSAERTGGSVSTLTIQRTQQEDSAVYLCASSYGLNNQPQHFGDGTRLSIL.

The chain has TRBV7-9 and TRBJ2-5; 9 nucleotides line up with TRBD2. V dropped 4 bases and J dropped 2; count of bases not matched to a gene: 11. This CDR3 has 17 amino acids. CDR1 is SEHNR, CDR2 FQNEAQ, per germline (reference sequence). This CDR3 is CASSSAGLAEKQETQYF. The CDR3 bases are TGTGCCAGCAGCTCCGCGGGACTAGCCGAGAAACAAGAGACCCAGTACTTC.

The chain recombines TRBV9 with TRBJ1-1; 10 positions match TRBD1. Trimming cost V 4 bases and J 2 bases; bases outside gene matches: 5. Germline V gene lookup returns CDR1 SGDLS and CDR2 YYNGEE. The CDR3 is 15 amino acids. The CDR3 DNA reads as TGTGCCAGCAGCTACGGACAGGGGGGAAACACTGAAGCTTTCTTT. This gives the protein CASSYGQGGNTEAFF.

V is TRBV11-1 and J is TRBJ1-2, with 7 bases that match TRBD1. The V and J ends lost 3 bases and 8 bases, in that order; junction bases with no gene match: 9. This CDR3 comprises 14 residues. CDR1 SGHAT and CDR2 FQDESV come from the germline V gene (reference sequence). CDR3 region: CASSFGTVDGGYTF. The CDR3 region has the DNA TGTGCCAGCAGCTTCGGGACAGTCGATGGGGGCTACACCTTC.

This clone appeared once. The chain uses TRBV19 and TRBJ1-1; D not certain. CDR1 is LNHDA and CDR2 is SQIVND in the germline V gene (reference sequence). The length of the CDR3 is 12 residues. Trimming shortened V by 7 bases and J by 3 bases, and 9 bases separated the two germline ends. CDR3 region: CASIGLHTEAFF. CDR3 DNA: TGTGCCAGTATTGGGCTCCACACTGAAGCTTTCTTT.

Only one count was recorded for this clone. A junction end diverges from the germline sequence, so it may reflect a read error. The chain's CDR3 is CASTPNSQGYERYF. The CDR3 DNA sequence: TGTGCCAGCACTCCGAACTCCCAAGGCTACGAGCGGTACTTC. The rearrangement joins TRBV2 to TRBJ2-7; D ambiguous. In germline, CDR1 is SNHLY, CDR2 FYNNEI. The CDR3 has 14 amino acids.

The CDR3 loop is CASSRAGLNNEQFF. The CDR3 nucleotides read TGCGCCAGCAGCCGAGCCGGCCTCAACAATGAGCAGTTCTTC. V gene TRBV4-1 combines with J gene TRBJ2-1; D is ambiguous. CDR3 length: 14 residues. Looked up from germline, CDR1 is MGHRA and CDR2 is YSYEKL. V was cut by 4 bases and J by 5 bases, with 12 bases left in between.

V gene TRBV7-3 combines with J gene TRBJ2-7; 10 bases align to TRBD1. Germline-derived CDR1 and CDR2 are SGHTA and FQGTGA. This CDR3 contains 15 residues. V was pared by 5 bases and J by 5 bases, with 9 bases of the junction left unmatched. In DNA form, the CDR3 reads TGTGCCAGCAGCCCCTCGGGAGGGACAGGGGACGAGCAGTACTTC. This gives the protein CASSPSGGTGDEQYF.

The chain links TRBV5-4 to TRBJ1-5; D is unresolved. CDR3 length: 14 residues. V gave up 0 bases and J gave up 7 bases, with 11 bases separating them. Per germline, CDR1 SGHNT and CDR2 YYREEE (reference sequence). The CDR3: CASSLDPPDQPQHF. DNA of the CDR3: TGTGCCAGCAGCTTGGATCCCCCCGACCAGCCCCAGCATTTT.

For this clone: At the DNA level, this CDR3 is encoded by other sequences in the same sample as well. The chain links TRBV9 to TRBJ2-3; D is tentatively TRBD1 or TRBD2 (5 bases each). The ends were cut back, 0 bases at V and 1 base at J, with 6 bases in the middle. This CDR3 has 14 amino acids. The germline V gene encodes CDR1 SGDLS and CDR2 YYNGEE. The CDR3 here is CASSVVGGTDTQYF. The CDR3 DNA sequence: TGTGCCAGCAGCGTAGTGGGGGGCACAGATACGCAGTATTTT.

CDR3 amino acids: CASSATWKLNTGELFF. The CDR3 DNA is TGTGCCAGCAGTGCTACTTGGAAATTGAACACCGGGGAGCTGTTTTTT. The chain has TRBV27 and TRBJ2-2, with D unclear. CDR1 is MNHEY, CDR2 SMNVEV, per germline (reference sequence). CDR3 length: 16 amino acids. The ends were cut back, 5 bases at V and 1 base at J, with 14 bases in the middle.

The CDR3 loop reads CASSQAGTGYNEQFF. For the CDR3, the DNA is TGTGCCAGCAGCCAAGCCGGGACAGGGTACAATGAGCAGTTCTTC. V and J are TRBV14 and TRBJ2-1; the match to TRBD1 covers 9 bases. The J segment lost 4 bases and the V segment lost 1 base, leaving 2 bases of the junction unmatched. From germline, CDR1 is SGHDN and CDR2 FVKESK. CDR3 length equals 15 residues.

The chain recombines TRBV29-1 with TRBJ2-1; D might be TRBD1 (5 bases). V was cut by 3 bases and J by 0 bases, with 6 bases left in between. This CDR3 is built from 13 residues. The germline V gene encodes CDR1 SQVTM and CDR2 ANQGSEA. The CDR3: CSVDRASYNEQFF. Written as DNA, the CDR3 is TGCAGCGTTGACAGGGCCTCCTACAATGAGCAGTTCTTC.

This chain connects TRBV7-9 to TRBJ2-5; no clear D gene. Trimming took 3 bases from V and 4 from J, leaving 12 bases between them. Germline V gene sequence: CDR1 SEHNR, CDR2 FQNEAQ (reference sequence). The CDR3 consists of 14 residues. DNA of the CDR3: TGTGCCAGCAGCTTCCCTACGGGCGGAGAGACCCAGTACTTC. Translated: CASSFPTGGETQYF.

This chain links TRBV11-3 with TRBJ2-1; D call uncertain. CDR3 length equals 16 residues. CDR1 SGHNT and CDR2 YENEEA come from the germline V gene. With 2 bases removed from V and 2 bases from J, the gap between germline ends came to 13 bases. CDR3 nucleotides: TGTGCCAGCAGCTTATTGGGGTTTGGCCCCTACAATGAGCAGTTCTTC. Translated, it gives CASSLLGFGPYNEQFF.

The chain uses TRBV29-1 and TRBJ2-2; no clear D gene. Trimming shortened V by 3 bases and J by 2 bases, and 7 bases separated the two germline ends. CDR3 size: 13 residues. Germline loops: CDR1 SQVTM, CDR2 ANQGSEA. The CDR3 nucleotides are TGCAGCGTTGAGGGCACCAACACCGGGGAGCTGTTTTTT. It specifies CSVEGTNTGELFF.

Of note for this clone: Other DNA sequences in the sample encode the same CDR3. This sequence joins TRBV19 and TRBJ1-1; no clear D gene. Trimming removed 5 bases from V and 6 bases from J, with 7 bases in between. CDR1 is LNHDA and CDR2 is SQIVND in the germline V gene (reference sequence). This CDR3 has 11 residues. CDR3 bases: TGTGCCAGTAGTGAGCGGGCTGAAGCTTTCTTT. It is translated as CASSERAEAFF.

CDR3 nucleotide sequence: TGTGCCAGCAGCCAGGAGGGGGCCCTCGCTGAAGCTTTCTTT. Translated: CASSQEGALAEAFF. The chain carries TRBV7-9 and TRBJ1-1; 7 bases line up with TRBD1. The CDR3 has 14 residues. Trimming cost V 5 bases and J 6 bases; bases outside gene matches: 9. In germline, CDR1 is SEHNR, CDR2 FQNEAQ (reference sequence).